These 10 T cell receptor beta chains came from one sample sequenced in a study of tumor-infiltrating lymphocytes in primary liver carcinoma. Unsorted whole blood served as the source of blood RNA, and germline DNA was extracted as well. Synthesis of TCR beta cDNA was carried out from about 540 ng total RNA with a constant-region primer. Nested multiplex PCR, run for three rounds with slightly modified ARM-PCR, yielded TCR beta libraries. For about 11 cycles apiece, the opening two PCR rounds ran with TRBV1-TRBV30 forward primers and a C-beta reverse primer. TCRdb used MiXCR to reprocess the multiplex PCR reads, holding one entry per CDR3 protein. There are around 210,000 distinct CDR3 sequences in the sample; 65% occur only once, and 6% to 8.5% lies in the top ten. Source material: peripheral blood. These receptors originate from a woman aged 55-75 years with primary liver carcinoma and hepatitis B virus infection.

This clonotype occurred many times. The rearrangement uses TRBV6-6 and TRBJ1-2, with no clear D. V was trimmed by 0 bases and J by 8 bases, leaving 4 bases between them. The CDR3 has 11 amino acids. CDR1 is MNHNY and CDR2 is SVGAGI in the germline V gene (reference sequence). CDR3 sequence (DNA): TGTGCCAGCAGTTACTCGGTCGGCTACACCTTC. Protein product: CASSYSVGYTF.

On this clonotype itself: Given a much more abundant clone one base away, this may be a read error. The chain joins TRBV7-8 to TRBJ2-7; D is perhaps TRBD1 (6 bases). Germline V lookup: CDR1 SGHVS, CDR2 FQNEAQ. V was cut by 4 bases and J by 11 bases, with 18 bases left in between. There are 13 residues in the CDR3. The CDR3 coding sequence is TGTGCCAGCAGCTACCGGGACATGGGCTATAAGTACTTC. Its translation: CASSYRDMGYKYF.

The V gene is TRBV11-2, the J gene TRBJ2-7; 8 bases align to TRBD2. With 4 bases clipped from V and 7 bases from J, the junction kept 15 bases outside the gene matches. The CDR3 extends over 16 amino acids. Germline V gene data show CDR1 as SGHAT and CDR2 as FQNNGV. CDR3 in amino acids: CASSYDGRASGSEQYF. The CDR3 DNA reads as TGTGCCAGCAGCTACGACGGGAGGGCCTCGGGAAGTGAGCAGTACTTC.

To note about this clonotype: With a much larger clone just one base away, this may be a read error. The rearrangement joins TRBV5-4 to TRBJ2-3; D perhaps matches TRBD2 (5 bases). Germline CDR1 SGHNT, CDR2 YYREEE (reference sequence). V lost 3 bases to trimming and J lost 1 base, with 18 bases between them. The CDR3 length is 17 residues. The CDR3 reads CASSYQLTNGGTDTQYF. CDR3 sequence (DNA): TGTGCCAGCAGCTACCAGCTGACTAACGGAGGCACAGATACGCAGTATTTT.

V and J are TRBV12-3 or TRBV12-4 and TRBJ2-1; D perhaps matches TRBD2 (5 bases). This CDR3 has 14 residues. V dropped 10 bases and J dropped 8 bases, with 21 bases sitting between them. The CDR3 DNA reads TGTGCCAACTGTTCACCAGTAGCCGGGGATGAGCAGTTCTTC. The encoded protein is CANCSPVAGDEQFF.

This clonotype has at least ten counts. As DNA, the CDR3 is TGTGCCAGCACCTATTGGGGGTGGAAGGATGAGCAGTTCTTC. Translating it yields CASTYWGWKDEQFF. The J gene is TRBJ2-1, the V gene TRBV7-9, with D perhaps TRBD1 or TRBD2 (5 bases each). The germline V and J ends were trimmed by 7 bases and 8 bases, with 18 bases remaining between them. The CDR3 runs 14 residues. The germline V gene encodes CDR1 SEHNR and CDR2 FQNEAQ (reference sequence).

CDR3 residues: CASMQLAGDTGEQFF. The CDR3 coding sequence is TGTGCCAGCATGCAACTAGCGGGAGACACTGGTGAGCAGTTCTTC. The V call is TRBV7-9, the J call TRBJ2-1, with 11 bases that match TRBD2. Per germline, CDR1 SEHNR and CDR2 FQNEAQ (reference sequence). This CDR3 contains 15 residues. V dropped 7 bases and J dropped 9; count of bases not matched to a gene: 11.

To note about this clonotype: A read error may be the cause here, since a much bigger clone is one base away. The chain joins TRBV6-1 to TRBJ1-2; a weak D match, TRBD1 (5 bases). Trimming pared 0 bases from V and 4 bases from J, leaving 15 bases between. Per germline, CDR1 MNHNS and CDR2 SASEGT. The CDR3 runs 16 residues. The CDR3 nucleotides are TGTGCCAGCAGTGAAGCGCTCAACGGACACGTCTATGGCTACACCTTC. As protein: CASSEALNGHVYGYTF.

This clonotype was picked up one time. A read error is likely, as this CDR3 ends without the conserved phenylalanine or tryptophan. The chain combines TRBV5-5 with TRBJ2-1, with TRBD2 identical over 13 bases. From germline, CDR1 is SGHKS and CDR2 YYEKEE (reference sequence). This CDR3 has 17 residues. CDR3 bases: TGTGCCATCAGCTACGGACTAACTAGCGGGAGGGACAATGAACAGTTCTTA. Its translation is CAISYGLTSGRDNEQFL.

The V and J genes are TRBV28 and TRBJ1-2; TRBD1 agrees at 7 bases. This CDR3 is 14 amino acids long. The germline gives CDR1 MDHEN, CDR2 SYDVKM. V lost 4 bases and J lost 6; bases outside the gene matches: 8. CDR3 loop: CASSWGRGHNGYTF. CDR3 sequence (DNA): TGTGCCAGCAGTTGGGGGAGGGGGCATAATGGCTACACCTTC.